This passage covers 26 T cell receptor beta chains from one sample sequenced in a study of radiotherapy plus CTLA-4 blockade in lung cancer. TCRdb's table, derived via immunoSEQ multiplex PCR, lists solely in-frame clones and lacks some. The data hold tens of thousands of clones, with roughly four fifths observed a single time. Here the sequenced sample was peripheral blood, taken from a patient treated with radiotherapy plus ipilimumab. Receptor source: a human donor with non-small cell lung cancer whose response to radiotherapy plus ipilimumab could not be evaluated.

The genes are TRBV11-2 and TRBJ1-5; the D is unclear. The CDR3 is 15 amino acids. CDR1 is SGHAT, CDR2 FQNNGV, per germline. V was cut by 0 bases and J by 5 bases, with 11 bases left in between. In DNA form, the CDR3 reads TGTGCCAGCAGCTTAGATGGAGGGAGAGATCAGCCCCAGCATTTT. Protein sequence: CASSLDGGRDQPQHF.

The rearrangement joins TRBV6-5 to TRBJ2-3; a weak D match, TRBD1 (6 bases). The CDR3 has 15 amino acids. Germline assignment: CDR1 MNHEY and CDR2 SVGAGI. With 6 bases removed from V and 1 base from J, the gap between germline ends came to 14 bases. CDR3 sequence reads: CASRPHRTGTDTQYF. Here the CDR3 DNA reads TGTGCCAGCAGGCCGCACAGGACAGGCACAGATACGCAGTATTTT.

This chain joins TRBV4-1 and TRBJ2-5; TRBD2 aligns across 12 bases. V gave up 5 bases and J gave up 7 bases; unmatched junction bases: 17. This CDR3 comprises 18 residues. In germline, CDR1 is MGHRA, CDR2 YSYEKL. The CDR3 is CASSTALASGRAGATQYF. The CDR3 DNA reads TGCGCCAGCAGCACCGCCCTCGCTAGCGGGAGGGCCGGAGCGACCCAGTACTTC.

The V gene is TRBV6-5, the J gene TRBJ1-2; TRBD1 matches at 10 bases. The CDR3 loop spans 13 amino acids. The J segment lost 3 bases and the V segment lost 7 bases, leaving 2 bases of the junction unmatched. Germline CDR1 reads MNHEY; CDR2 reads SVGAGI. This chain's CDR3 is CASTGTGDYGYTF. CDR3 in DNA: TGTGCCAGCACCGGGACAGGGGACTATGGCTACACCTTC.

This chain joins TRBV7-9 and TRBJ2-7; 8 bases map to TRBD1. The CDR3 consists of 15 residues. Germline V lookup: CDR1 SEHNR, CDR2 FQNEAQ (reference sequence). With V trimmed by 3 bases and J by 3 bases, 7 bases remained unmatched. The CDR3 region has the DNA TGTGCCAGCAGCTTTCAGGGGGCGGTCGACTACGAGCAGTACTTC. Translating gives CASSFQGAVDYEQYF.

The J gene is TRBJ2-7, the V gene TRBV18; 7 bases match TRBD1. CDR1 and CDR2 (germline): KGHSH, LQKENI. With 8 bases clipped from V and 4 bases from J, the junction kept 5 bases outside the gene matches. The CDR3 spans 12 residues. The CDR3 loop is CASHGQEYEQYF. The CDR3 DNA follows: TGTGCCAGCCACGGACAGGAATACGAGCAGTACTTC.

This clone was seen once. This chain connects TRBV7-9 to TRBJ1-3; D is undetermined. CDR1 and CDR2 from the germline V gene are SEHNR and FQNEAQ (reference sequence). The CDR3 is 13 amino acids. V lost 4 bases, J lost 0 bases, and 4 bases lay in between. The CDR3 DNA is TGTGCCAGCAGCTCGTTCTCTGGAAACACCATATATTTT. It codes for CASSSFSGNTIYF.

The chain employs TRBV5-5 and TRBJ1-2, with 9 bases fitting TRBD1. CDR1 and CDR2 (germline): SGHKS, YYEKEE (reference sequence). This CDR3 contains 15 residues. V shed 3 bases and J 4 bases; nucleotides not matched to a gene: 7. CDR3 sequence reads: CASSWDQTGGYGYTF. CDR3 DNA sequence: TGTGCCAGCAGCTGGGATCAGACAGGGGGCTATGGCTACACCTTC.

This chain connects TRBV28 to TRBJ2-3; TRBD2 matches at 15 bases. The length of the CDR3 is 19 residues. The germline gives CDR1 MDHEN, CDR2 SYDVKM. V was clipped by 5 bases and J by 0 bases; unmatched bases: 9. The CDR3 coding sequence is TGTGCCAGCAGTCCGGGACTAGCGGGGGGCAAAAGTAGCACAGATACGCAGTATTTT. Translating it yields CASSPGLAGGKSSTDTQYF.

The chain employs TRBV7-2 and TRBJ2-5, with D possibly being TRBD1 (5 bases). TRBJ2-7 explains the end of the DNA better; the J call may be wrong. The CDR3 extends over 13 amino acids. Germline assignment: CDR1 SGHTA and CDR2 FQGNSA. In nucleotides, the CDR3 is TGTGCCAGCAGATCAGGGTACTCCTACGAGCAGTACTTC. It yields the protein CASRSGYSYEQYF.

The rearrangement links TRBV5-1 to TRBJ2-3, with 9 bases aligning to TRBD2. Germline CDR1 SGHRS, CDR2 YFSETQ. CDR3 length: 15 amino acids. The V segment lost 2 bases and the J segment 7 bases; nucleotides outside the gene matches: 8. The chain's CDR3 is CASSFGAGGLNTQYF. The CDR3, as DNA: TGCGCCAGCAGCTTTGGAGCGGGAGGATTAAATACGCAGTATTTT.

CDR3: CASSLVNLRQVTGYTF. The CDR3 region has the DNA TGTGCCAGCAGCTTAGTGAATCTTCGACAGGTTACGGGCTACACCTTC. The rearrangement joins TRBV7-8 to TRBJ1-2; D is perhaps TRBD1 (6 bases). CDR3 size: 16 residues. Trimming took off 1 base at V and 8 bases at J, with 20 bases between the two ends. In germline, CDR1 is SGHVS, CDR2 FQNEAQ.

V usage is TRBV2 and J usage is TRBJ1-3; D perhaps matches TRBD1 (5 bases). Germline-derived CDR1 and CDR2 are SNHLY and FYNNEI. Trimming removed 6 bases at V and 1 base at J, with 10 bases between. The CDR3 is 14 residues long. The CDR3 region is CASSWAGSGNTIYF. Written as DNA, the CDR3 is TGTGCCAGCAGCTGGGCAGGGTCTGGAAACACCATATATTTT. Based on the CDR3 plus reference TRBV2 and TRBJ1-3, the full variable domain is EPEVTQTPSHQVTQMGQEVILRCVPISNHLYFYWYRQILGQKVEFLVSFYNNEISEKSEIFDDQFSVERPDGSNFTLKIRSTKLEDSAMYFCASSWAGSGNTIYFGEGSWLTVV.

In its sample, this clone was seen once. The V gene is TRBV9, the J gene TRBJ2-7; TRBD2 is a possible D gene (5 bases). Between the trimmed V and J ends, which lost 2 bases and 3 bases, there was a span of 18 bases. The CDR3 extends over 16 amino acids. The germline gives CDR1 SGDLS, CDR2 YYNGEE. CDR3 sequence reads: CASSVLRDNSFYEQYF. The CDR3 DNA is TGTGCCAGCAGCGTCCTCCGGGATAACTCCTTCTACGAGCAGTACTTC.

The genes are TRBV7-3 and TRBJ2-1; 10 nucleotides align to TRBD2. The CDR3 loop spans 18 amino acids. After removal of 1 base from V and 7 bases from J, the junction contained 13 bases not matched to a gene. Germline V lookup: CDR1 SGHTA, CDR2 FQGTGA. The CDR3 coding sequence is TGTGCCAGCAGCTTAATCGCGGCAGCGGGAGGGCCTCGGAATGAGCAGTTCTTC. This codes for CASSLIAAAGGPRNEQFF.

The chain joins TRBV28 to TRBJ1-2; D gene ambiguous. The CDR3 runs to 11 residues. Germline V gives CDR1 MDHEN, CDR2 SYDVKM. The V gene lost 3 bases and the J gene lost 5 bases, with 4 bases spanning the gap. The chain's CDR3 is CASSLSYGYTF. The CDR3 region has the DNA TGTGCCAGCAGTTTGAGTTATGGCTACACCTTC.

This chain connects TRBV6-5 to TRBJ2-1; 13 bases are a match to TRBD2. CDR1 is MNHEY and CDR2 is SVGAGI in the germline V gene. The CDR3 is 16 amino acids. Trimming at V came to 1 base and at J to 7 bases, leaving 4 bases not matched to a gene. The CDR3, as DNA: TGTGCCAGCAGTTACTTCACTAGCGGGAGGGGTAATGAGCAGTTCTTC. Its protein product is CASSYFTSGRGNEQFF.

The chain couples TRBV5-4 to TRBJ2-1, with 9 bases identical to TRBD2. The CDR3 covers 14 residues. Trimming at V came to 7 bases and at J to 8 bases, leaving 10 bases not matched to a gene. The germline V gene has CDR1 SGHNT and CDR2 YYREEE (reference sequence). The CDR3 is CASVIAGVSHEQFF. CDR3 coding DNA: TGTGCCAGCGTAATAGCGGGAGTTTCCCATGAGCAGTTCTTC.

The rearrangement joins TRBV19 to TRBJ2-1; D may be TRBD2 (6 bases). The germline gives CDR1 LNHDA, CDR2 SQIVND (reference sequence). Trimming took off 5 bases at V and 7 bases at J, with 21 bases between the two ends. The CDR3 extends over 16 amino acids. CDR3 sequence reads: CASSASTSWPNNEQFF. The CDR3 DNA reads TGTGCCAGTAGTGCAAGTACTAGCTGGCCGAATAATGAGCAGTTCTTC.

CDR3 amino acids: CASSGDRGRHGRASGELFF. The CDR3 coding sequence is TGTGCCAGCAGCGGGGACAGGGGGCGCCACGGGAGGGCATCCGGGGAGCTGTTTTTT. The genes are TRBV9 and TRBJ2-2, with 12 bases identical to TRBD1. Germline V gene data show CDR1 as SGDLS and CDR2 as YYNGEE. This CDR3 comprises 19 residues. Trimming at V came to 3 bases and at J to 6 bases, leaving 15 bases not matched to a gene.

The rearrangement links TRBV28 to TRBJ2-1; 8 bases are a match to TRBD2. V lost 7 bases and J lost 2; bases outside the gene matches: 7. Germline V lookup: CDR1 MDHEN, CDR2 SYDVKM. This CDR3 is built from 15 residues. The CDR3 region has the DNA TGTGCCAGCACAAGAGCGGGAGTCCCCTACAATGAGCAGTTCTTC. Translating it yields CASTRAGVPYNEQFF.

The sample holds one count of this clone. V gene TRBV27 combines with J gene TRBJ1-1; TRBD1 might be the D (5 bases). Looked up from germline, CDR1 is MNHEY and CDR2 is SMNVEV (reference sequence). Trimming pared 3 bases from V and 2 bases from J, leaving 7 bases between. The CDR3 covers 13 residues. The CDR3 DNA follows: TGTGCCAGCAGTTTGACAGCTAACACTGAAGCTTTCTTT. Protein: CASSLTANTEAFF.

The chain combines TRBV10-3 with TRBJ2-1, with TRBD1 identical over 9 bases. Germline CDR1 reads ENHRY; CDR2 reads SYGVKD. Unmatched junction bases numbered 7, after V lost 4 bases and J lost 9 bases. The CDR3 loop spans 14 amino acids. Here the CDR3 DNA reads TGTGCCATCAGTGGGGTACAGGGGGCTGGTGAGCAGTTCTTC. It specifies CAISGVQGAGEQFF.

The J gene is TRBJ2-2, the V gene TRBV19, with 7 nucleotides matching TRBD1. The CDR3 has 16 residues. CDR1 is LNHDA and CDR2 is SQIVND in the germline V gene (reference sequence). V was clipped by 4 bases and J by 6 bases; unmatched bases: 11. CDR3 nucleotide sequence: TGTGCCAGTAGTAAGAGACAGGGTTTTAGTTCCGGGGAGCTGTTTTTT. Translating it yields CASSKRQGFSSGELFF.

This chain joins TRBV27 and TRBJ1-5; the D gene is possibly TRBD1 (6 bases). V was trimmed by 5 bases and J by 2 bases, leaving 10 bases between them. Germline-derived CDR1 and CDR2 are MNHEY and SMNVEV (reference sequence). The CDR3 is made up of 14 amino acids. CDR3 sequence: CASSRQDGNQPQHF. The CDR3 DNA reads as TGTGCCAGCAGTCGACAGGACGGCAATCAGCCCCAGCATTTT.

This chain connects TRBV7-2 to TRBJ2-1; TRBD1 might be the D (5 bases). In germline, CDR1 is SGHTA, CDR2 FQGNSA. V lost 3 bases, J lost 1 base, and 10 bases lay in between. CDR3 length equals 15 residues. CDR3 nucleotides: TGTGCCAGCAGCTTTGGGGCGGATTCCTACAATGAGCAGTTCTTC. Protein sequence: CASSFGADSYNEQFF.